The source of this TCR beta chain is a study of T cell responses to AZD1222 COVID-19 vaccine (dated by TCRdb to the early 2020s). In the study overall: AZD1222 recipients given second doses at about 4 weeks or at about 12 weeks were pooled, since spike-specific TCR depth and breadth were not found to differ between the two schedules. TCR sequencing was performed for approximately 240 trial participants, of whom about 210 were given two doses of AZD1222 and 26 were given two doses of MenACWY control vaccine. Trial participants were enrolled by age into subgroups of 18-55, 56-69 and 70-plus years, and about 150, 27 and 61 TCR-sequenced participants, respectively, were included in these subgroups.

This clone has just one count. It has no known antigen specificity. Per-base qualities were not stored, and no clone one base away is much larger. The V end loses 7 bases and the J end loses 0 bases, and a stretch of 10 bases separates them. The cysteine opens and the phenylalanine closes a CDR3 of 14 amino acids. Solely the CDR3 DNA is kept, with 42 bases framed from the first base. From the germline V gene (reference sequence), CDR1 is LNHDA and CDR2 is SQIVND. Overall results and qualifications from the work: Nearly half of unique spike-specific TCRs reportedly recognized epitopes outside regions mutated in the B.1.351 and B.1.1.7 variants. Because no day 14 peak-response samples were available, the repertoires could be characterized only after the peak T cell response. Spike-specific TCR breadth and depth rose significantly after two AZD1222 doses compared with day 0 and with MenACWY recipients. The 56-69-year group was small, and its depth increase did not reach significance, likely because of low power. CD4 TCRs associated with the vaccine covered the entire spike protein, and the dominant responses were in regions 160-218 and 743-854. Conclusions about previously exposed vaccinees are limited, since just 5 to 7 AZD1222 recipients were seropositive for SARS-CoV-2 at baseline. Most participants were white British and females outnumbered males, and the authors suggested that clonal diversity may have been underestimated.

This specimen's time point label, per the study, means: baseline before first vaccination. Samples from vaccinated people were obtained from the UK trials COV001 and COV002, which included a single-blind randomized controlled phase 2/3 trial of AZD1222 (ChAdOx1 nCoV-19) in healthy adults. Trial participant PBMC samples were collected at day 0 and day 28 after the second dose for TCRbeta chain sequencing. The CDR3 regions of human TCRbeta chains were subjected to immunosequencing. On the authors' methods: Repertoire TCRs were matched against a reference library of SARS-CoV-2-specific TCRs generated with the MIRA antigen-specificity platform. Breadth was defined as the fraction of unique TCRs that were SARS-CoV-2-associated. Depth was defined as the fraction of total T cells that were SARS-CoV-2-associated. Using the MIRA data, each spike-specific TCR was assigned both to the spike region to which the TCR was reactive and to a CD4 or CD8 class. Log10-transformed breadth and depth values were compared by one-way ANOVA with Sidak's multiple comparisons tests. The table was pulled from immuneACCESS by TCRdb, which kept in-frame rearrangements only. Such tables lose some clones; where checked, under half of the loss comes from unresolved V genes, and the rest has no known cause. From that table come the V and J calls and clone size; the DNA was used to work out D and trimming. For this sample there are around 62,000 clones; about 90% appear just once. 4% to 5% of the sample is in the top ten clones.

Sample: peripheral blood, taken on day 0 of AZD1222 vaccination. This TCR derives from an adult in good health. The chain is encoded by TRBV19 joined to TRBJ1-5, with the D segment identity uncertain. CDR3 sequence: CASTTLYSNQPQHF. The DNA sequence reads TGTGCCAGTACTACACTGTATAGCAATCAGCCCCAGCATTTT.